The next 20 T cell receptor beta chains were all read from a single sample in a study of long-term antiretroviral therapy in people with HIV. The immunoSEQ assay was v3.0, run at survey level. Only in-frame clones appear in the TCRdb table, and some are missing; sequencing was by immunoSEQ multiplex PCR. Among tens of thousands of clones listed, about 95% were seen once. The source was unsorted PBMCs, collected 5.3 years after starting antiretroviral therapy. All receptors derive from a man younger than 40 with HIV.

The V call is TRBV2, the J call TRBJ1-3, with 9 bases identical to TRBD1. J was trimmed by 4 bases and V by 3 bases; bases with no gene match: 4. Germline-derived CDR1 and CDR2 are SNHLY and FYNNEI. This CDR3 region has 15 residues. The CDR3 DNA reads TGTGCCAGCAGTGAGGGACAGGGTTCAGGAAACACCATATATTTT. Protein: CASSEGQGSGNTIYF.

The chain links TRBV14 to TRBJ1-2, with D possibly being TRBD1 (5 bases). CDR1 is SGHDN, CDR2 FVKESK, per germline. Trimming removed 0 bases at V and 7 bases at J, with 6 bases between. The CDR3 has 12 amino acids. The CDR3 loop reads CASSQDRGGYTF. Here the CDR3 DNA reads TGTGCCAGCAGCCAAGATAGGGGTGGCTACACCTTC. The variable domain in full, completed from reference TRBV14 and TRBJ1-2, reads EAGVTQFPSHSVIEKGQTVTLRCDPISGHDNLYWYRRVMGKEIKFLLHFVKESKQDESGMPNNRFLAERTGGTYSTLKVQPAELEDSGVYFCASSQDRGGYTFGSGTRLTVV.

DNA for the CDR3: TGCAGCGTTCTAGGGTACGAGCAGTACTTC. It specifies CSVLGYEQYF. This chain links TRBV29-1 with TRBJ2-7; D gene ambiguous. The CDR3 is 10 residues long. Germline lookup yields CDR1 SQVTM and CDR2 ANQGSEA. The ends were cut back, 5 bases at V and 4 bases at J, with 6 bases in the middle.

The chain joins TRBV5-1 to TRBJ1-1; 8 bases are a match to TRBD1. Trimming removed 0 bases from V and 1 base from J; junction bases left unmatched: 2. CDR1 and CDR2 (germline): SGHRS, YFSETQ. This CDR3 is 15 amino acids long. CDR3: CASSLATGGNTEAFF. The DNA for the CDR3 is TGCGCCAGCAGCTTGGCCACAGGGGGGAACACTGAAGCTTTCTTT.

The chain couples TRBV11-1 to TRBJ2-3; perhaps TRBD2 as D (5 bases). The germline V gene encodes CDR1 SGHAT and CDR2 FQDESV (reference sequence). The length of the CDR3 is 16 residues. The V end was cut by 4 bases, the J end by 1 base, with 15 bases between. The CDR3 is CASSSGPLSGTDTQYF. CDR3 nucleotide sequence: TGTGCCAGCAGCTCGGGCCCCCTTAGCGGCACAGATACGCAGTATTTT.

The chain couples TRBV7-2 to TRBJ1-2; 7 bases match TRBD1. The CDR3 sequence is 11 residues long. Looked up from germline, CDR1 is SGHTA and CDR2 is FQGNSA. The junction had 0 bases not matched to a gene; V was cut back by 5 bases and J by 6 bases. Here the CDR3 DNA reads TGTGCCAGCAGCACAGGGGATGGCTACACCTTC. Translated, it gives CASSTGDGYTF.

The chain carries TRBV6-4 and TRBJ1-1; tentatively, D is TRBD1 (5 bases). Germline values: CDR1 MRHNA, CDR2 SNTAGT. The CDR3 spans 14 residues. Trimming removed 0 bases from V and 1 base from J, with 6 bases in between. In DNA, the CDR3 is TGTGCCAGCAGTGACTCGGACAAGAACACTGAAGCTTTCTTT. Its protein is CASSDSDKNTEAFF.

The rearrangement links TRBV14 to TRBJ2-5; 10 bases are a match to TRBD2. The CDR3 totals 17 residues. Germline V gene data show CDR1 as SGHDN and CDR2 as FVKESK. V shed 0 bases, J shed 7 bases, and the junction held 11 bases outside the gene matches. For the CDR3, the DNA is TGTGCCAGCAGCCAAGAATTCTCTCTAGCGGGAGATGTGACCCAGTACTTC. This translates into CASSQEFSLAGDVTQYF.

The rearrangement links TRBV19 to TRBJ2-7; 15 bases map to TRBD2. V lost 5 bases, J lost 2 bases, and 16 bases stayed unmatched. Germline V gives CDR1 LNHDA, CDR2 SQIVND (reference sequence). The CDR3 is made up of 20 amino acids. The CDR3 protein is CASSFLTPGLAGGITYEQYF. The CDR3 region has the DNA TGTGCCAGTAGTTTCCTAACTCCGGGACTAGCGGGGGGAATTACCTACGAGCAGTACTTC.

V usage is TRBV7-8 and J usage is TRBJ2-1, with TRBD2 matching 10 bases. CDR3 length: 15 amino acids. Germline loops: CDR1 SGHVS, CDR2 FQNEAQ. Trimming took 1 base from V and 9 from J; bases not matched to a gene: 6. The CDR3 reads CASSLVVAGGGEQFF. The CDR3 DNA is TGTGCCAGCAGCTTAGTTGTAGCGGGAGGAGGTGAGCAGTTCTTC.

As DNA, the CDR3 is TGTGCCAGCAGTTTAACAGGCACGGCGGACAACTATGGCTACACCTTC. Its protein product is CASSLTGTADNYGYTF. The chain employs TRBV28 and TRBJ1-2; maybe TRBD1 (5 bases). The CDR3 extends over 16 amino acids. V was clipped by 2 bases and J by 2 bases, with 15 bases between them. Germline V lookup: CDR1 MDHEN, CDR2 SYDVKM.

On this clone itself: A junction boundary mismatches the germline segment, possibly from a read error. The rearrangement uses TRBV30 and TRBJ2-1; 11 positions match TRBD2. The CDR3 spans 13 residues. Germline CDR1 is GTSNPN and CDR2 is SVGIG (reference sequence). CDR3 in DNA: TGTGCCTGGAGTGGACTAGCGGGAAATGTACGGATCTTC. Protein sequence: CAWSGLAGNVRIF.

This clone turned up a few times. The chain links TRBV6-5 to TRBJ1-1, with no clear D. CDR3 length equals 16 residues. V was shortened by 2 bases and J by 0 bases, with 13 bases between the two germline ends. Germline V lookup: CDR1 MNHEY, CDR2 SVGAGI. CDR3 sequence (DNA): TGTGCCAGCAGTTACGGAGTTCCATCAATGAACACTGAAGCTTTCTTT. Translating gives CASSYGVPSMNTEAFF.

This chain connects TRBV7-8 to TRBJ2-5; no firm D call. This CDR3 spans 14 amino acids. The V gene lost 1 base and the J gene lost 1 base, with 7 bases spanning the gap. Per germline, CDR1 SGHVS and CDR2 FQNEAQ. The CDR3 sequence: CASSLGSSQETQYF. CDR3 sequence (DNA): TGTGCCAGCAGCTTAGGGTCTTCCCAAGAGACCCAGTACTTC.

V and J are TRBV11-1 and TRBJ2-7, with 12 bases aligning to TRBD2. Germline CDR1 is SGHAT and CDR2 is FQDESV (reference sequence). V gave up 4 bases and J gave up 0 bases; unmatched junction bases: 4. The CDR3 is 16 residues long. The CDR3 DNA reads TGTGCCAGCAGCTATGGGACTAGCGGGTCCTCCTACGAGCAGTACTTC. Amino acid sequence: CASSYGTSGSSYEQYF.

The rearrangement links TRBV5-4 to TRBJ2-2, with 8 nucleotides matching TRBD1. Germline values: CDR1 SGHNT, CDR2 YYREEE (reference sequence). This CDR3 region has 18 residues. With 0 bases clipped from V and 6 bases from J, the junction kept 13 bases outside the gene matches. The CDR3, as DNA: TGTGCCAGCAGCTTGGGGGGTCCGAGCCAGGGGGCGGCCGGGGAGCTGTTTTTT. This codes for CASSLGGPSQGAAGELFF.

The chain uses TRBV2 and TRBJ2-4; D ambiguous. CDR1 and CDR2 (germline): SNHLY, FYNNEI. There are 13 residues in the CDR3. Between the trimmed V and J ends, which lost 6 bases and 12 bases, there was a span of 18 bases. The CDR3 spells CASRVDGQATQYF. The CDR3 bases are TGTGCCAGCAGAGTGGACGGCCAGGCCACTCAGTACTTC.

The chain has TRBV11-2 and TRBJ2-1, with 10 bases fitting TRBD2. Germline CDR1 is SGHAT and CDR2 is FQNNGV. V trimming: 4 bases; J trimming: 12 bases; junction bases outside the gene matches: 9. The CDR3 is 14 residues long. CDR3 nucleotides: TGTGCCAGCAGCTCTAGCGGGGGACCCCTATGGCAGTTCTTC. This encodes CASSSSGGPLWQFF.

This CDR3 reads CASSEYLRGGGNEKLFF. In DNA, the CDR3 is TGTGCCAGCAGTGAATACCTTCGGGGTGGGGGTAATGAAAAACTGTTTTTT. The J gene is TRBJ1-4, the V gene TRBV6-1; D perhaps matches TRBD1 (5 bases). This CDR3 has 17 residues. Trimming shortened V by 2 bases and J by 4 bases, and 17 bases separated the two germline ends. Germline CDR1 is MNHNS and CDR2 is SASEGT.

The CDR3 DNA follows: TGTGCCAGCAGCGGAGGGGACACTGAAGCTTTCTTT. It specifies CASSGGDTEAFF. The chain recombines TRBV6-5 with TRBJ1-1; perhaps TRBD1 as D (5 bases). The CDR3 sequence is 12 residues long. CDR1 MNHEY and CDR2 SVGAGI come from the germline V gene. The V and J ends lost 6 bases and 3 bases respectively, with 8 bases between them.